This TCR beta chain appears in the sequencing data of a study of T-cell memory formation after mild COVID-19 (dated by TCRdb to the early 2020s). In terms of the full investigation: Most TCR sequence clusters were specific to one of the two donors. Longitudinal TCRalpha and TCRbeta repertoire sequencing tracked T-cell clones expanding and contracting after mild COVID-19 in two donors. Two young, previously healthy adult volunteers, one female and one male, were included in the cohort. Overall study outcomes, separate from this receptor: Some responding clones were found in pre-infection memory, which suggests that pre-existing cross-reactive memory T cells took part in the SARS-CoV-2 response. SARS-CoV-2 specificity of the second-wave clones peaking on day 37 was not confirmed. From day 15 to 85, contracting clones showed balanced CD4/CD8 phenotypes, whereas a second wave of clones that expanded from day 15 to 37 leaned towards CD4+. Only a couple of mild cases were covered in the study, and larger cohorts including severe cases with pre-infection samples were considered necessary. Contracting CD4+ clones were found mainly in CM and EM memory subsets, while CD8+ clones were enriched in EMRA.

Only a few counts were recorded for this clonotype. This receptor's antigen is unknown. Base qualities are not at hand, and no much larger clone is one base apart. PBMCs were isolated by Ficoll-Paque density gradient centrifugation. TCRdb records Illumina NovaSeq 6000 as the sequencer. Using 5'RACE with constant-segment primers, TCRalpha and TCRbeta cDNA libraries were constructed, with sample barcodes and unique molecular identifiers added in the process. Trizol reagent was used to extract RNA from every sample. Libraries were amplified in two PCR steps, with a second sample barcode and Illumina TruSeq adapters added in the second step. The libraries were sequenced on an Illumina NovaSeq using 2 x 150 bp paired-end reads. As for the authors' bioinformatics: Demultiplexing of reads and collapsing into UMI-guided consensus sequences were performed with migec v1.2.7. With mixcr v2.1.11, UMI consensuses were aligned to TRA and TRB V and J templates and assembled into clonotypes. Clonotypes were classified as expanded or contracted when called significant by both edgeR and NoisET, with noise models trained on biological replicates. For edgeR calls, the cutoffs were a false discovery rate-adjusted p below 0.01 and a log2 fold-change threshold of 1. As an exploratory analysis of dynamics, max-normalized trajectories of the 1000 most abundant clonotypes were examined by PCA with hierarchical clustering. Separately sequenced CD4+ and CD8+ repertoires were used to assign a CD4 or CD8 phenotype to each responding clone. Using fastp trimming at Q25 and MiXCR clonotype assembly, TCRdb reanalyzed the public sequencing data and kept in-frame beta chains. Merged by CDR3 protein, the rows form single entries marked with the most common genes and DNA. TCRdb's processing, not the study's, gives the V and J calls here. This sample comprises some 190,000 distinct CDR3 sequences, under 20% of them detected only once. The ten top clones hold more than 2% of the sample.

Trimming accounts for 4 bases at V and 4 bases at J, while the number of junction bases matched to no gene is 2. The germline V gene yields SQVTM for CDR1 and ANQGSEA for CDR2. From its cysteine to its phenylalanine, the CDR3 spans 12 amino acids. The read is trimmed to its CDR3 DNA, 36 bases read in frame from base 1. Sample: PBMCs or a T cell subset sorted from them (not recorded which). The chain is made from TRBV29-1 and TRBJ2-5; TRBD2 agrees with 8 junctional bases. This receptor was obtained from an adult woman who had mild COVID-19 (a few samples of this study predate the infection). The sample titles of this study are shuffled in the database, so cell type and time point are left out; the donor was told from shared clones. At the DNA level, the sequence is TGCAGCGTTGGGAGCGGGGGAGAGACCCAGTACTTC. Its coded protein is CSVGSGGETQYF. Full variable domain (CDR3 extended with the reference TRBV29-1 and TRBJ2-5 proteins): SAVISQKPSRDICQRGTSLTIQCQVDSQVTMMFWYRQQPGQSLTLIATANQGSEATYESGFVIDKFPISRPNLTFSTLTVSNMSPEDSSIYLCSVGSGGETQYFGPGTRLLVL.